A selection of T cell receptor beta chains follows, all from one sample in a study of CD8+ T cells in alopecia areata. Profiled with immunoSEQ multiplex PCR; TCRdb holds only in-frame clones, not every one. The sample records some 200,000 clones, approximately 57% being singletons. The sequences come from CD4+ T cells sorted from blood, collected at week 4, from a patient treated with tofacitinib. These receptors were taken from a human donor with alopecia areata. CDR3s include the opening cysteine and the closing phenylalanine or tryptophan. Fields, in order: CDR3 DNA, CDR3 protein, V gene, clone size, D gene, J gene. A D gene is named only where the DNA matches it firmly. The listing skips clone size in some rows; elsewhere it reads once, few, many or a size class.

cdr3_nt: TGTGCCAGCAGCCTTAAAGGGGGCGGCACTGAAGCTTTCTTT
cdr3_aa: CASSLKGGGTEAFF
v_call: TRBV7-6
clone_size: -
d_call: TRBD1
j_call: TRBJ1-1

cdr3_nt: TGTGCCAGCAGCCCCCCCAACGGGGAATTGGGACCTTATGGCTACACCTTC
cdr3_aa: CASSPPNGELGPYGYTF
v_call: TRBV14
clone_size: few
d_call: -
j_call: TRBJ1-2

cdr3_nt: TGTGCCAGCAGCCCAGAAAATTGGGGATCCGAGCAGTACTTC
cdr3_aa: CASSPENWGSEQYF
v_call: TRBV14
clone_size: -
d_call: -
j_call: TRBJ2-7

cdr3_nt: TGTGCCAGCAGCCCCCGCGAGGGAGCCTATGGCTACACCTTC
cdr3_aa: CASSPREGAYGYTF
v_call: TRBV9
clone_size: few
d_call: -
j_call: TRBJ1-2

cdr3_nt: TGTGCCTGGACAGGGGGCAGGGGCTACGAGCAGTACTTC
cdr3_aa: CAWTGGRGYEQYF
v_call: TRBV30
clone_size: -
d_call: TRBD1
j_call: TRBJ2-7

cdr3_nt: TGTGCCAGCAGTCGGGGGGGCTCCGGGGAGCTGTTTTTT
cdr3_aa: CASSRGGSGELFF
v_call: TRBV27
clone_size: few
d_call: TRBD2
j_call: TRBJ2-2

cdr3_nt: TGTGCCAGCAGATACCACCGGAGGGGGATGGGTGGCTACACCTTC
cdr3_aa: CASRYHRRGMGGYTF
v_call: TRBV9
clone_size: -
d_call: -
j_call: TRBJ1-2

cdr3_nt: TGCAGCGTTCCCAATACCAAGTCAATTGTTGAAGCTTTCTTT
cdr3_aa: CSVPNTKSIVEAFF
v_call: TRBV29-1
clone_size: -
d_call: -
j_call: TRBJ1-1

cdr3_nt: TGCAGCTCCGGCCTAAGACAGAAAGAGACCCAGTACTTC
cdr3_aa: CSSGLRQKETQYF
v_call: TRBV29-1
clone_size: few
d_call: -
j_call: TRBJ2-5

cdr3_nt: TGTGCCTTGTCAACGGACAGTACCTATGGCTACACCTTC
cdr3_aa: CALSTDSTYGYTF
v_call: TRBV30
clone_size: -
d_call: -
j_call: TRBJ1-2

cdr3_nt: TGTGCCAGCAGTTCCTTTAGCTACTCGGGAGCCTCTGGGGCCAACGTCCTGACTTTC
cdr3_aa: CASSSFSYSGASGANVLTF
v_call: TRBV28
clone_size: -
d_call: -
j_call: TRBJ2-6

cdr3_nt: TGTGCCAGCAGACAGGACATCTCTGGGGCCAACGTCCTGACTTTC
cdr3_aa: CASRQDISGANVLTF
v_call: TRBV6-1
clone_size: few
d_call: -
j_call: TRBJ2-6

cdr3_nt: TGCGCCAGCAGCCAAGCTACAGGCTATGGCTACACCTTC
cdr3_aa: CASSQATGYGYTF
v_call: TRBV4-3
clone_size: -
d_call: -
j_call: TRBJ1-2

cdr3_nt: TGTGCCAGCAGCCCACAAGGACCTAGAGAACACTATGGCTACACCTTC
cdr3_aa: CASSPQGPREHYGYTF
v_call: TRBV7-9
clone_size: -
d_call: -
j_call: TRBJ1-2

cdr3_nt: TGTGCCAGCAGCCTAGCGCGCAATGAGCAGTTCTTC
cdr3_aa: CASSLARNEQFF
v_call: TRBV11-2
clone_size: -
d_call: -
j_call: TRBJ2-1

cdr3_nt: TGTGCCAGCAGCCTCCTCCTTCGGGGGAACGTCGACGAGCAGTACTTC
cdr3_aa: CASSLLLRGNVDEQYF
v_call: TRBV11-2
clone_size: few
d_call: -
j_call: TRBJ2-7

cdr3_nt: TGCGCCAGCAACGGACAGGAAGGCGGCTCCTACGAGCAGTACTTC
cdr3_aa: CASNGQEGGSYEQYF
v_call: TRBV10-2
clone_size: -
d_call: TRBD1
j_call: TRBJ2-7

cdr3_nt: TGTGCCTGGAGTGAGGTTCGAGCTAGCGGATACACAGATACGCAGTATTTT
cdr3_aa: CAWSEVRASGYTDTQYF
v_call: TRBV30
clone_size: -
d_call: TRBD2
j_call: TRBJ2-3

cdr3_nt: TGCGCCAGCAGCCTGGGACAGGGGAACGAGCAGTACTTC
cdr3_aa: CASSLGQGNEQYF
v_call: TRBV4-3
clone_size: -
d_call: TRBD1
j_call: TRBJ2-7

cdr3_nt: TGTGCCAGCAGCAAAATGGACAGGGTCGAGCAGTTCTTC
cdr3_aa: CASSKMDRVEQFF
v_call: TRBV5-5
clone_size: -
d_call: TRBD1
j_call: TRBJ2-1

cdr3_nt: TGTGCCTGGAGTCCAATCTTGACAGATACGCAGTATTTT
cdr3_aa: CAWSPILTDTQYF
v_call: TRBV30
clone_size: few
d_call: -
j_call: TRBJ2-3

cdr3_nt: TGTGCCAGCAGTTACCCGAGCGGGAAATCATACAATGAGCAGTTCTTC
cdr3_aa: CASSYPSGKSYNEQFF
v_call: TRBV6-5
clone_size: -
d_call: TRBD2
j_call: TRBJ2-1

cdr3_nt: TGTGCCAGCAGCTTATCCGGCCAGGGAAACCTCCCGGAGGTTGTGAAGCAGTACTTC
cdr3_aa: CASSLSGQGNLPEVVKQYF
v_call: TRBV11-3
clone_size: -
d_call: -
j_call: TRBJ2-7

cdr3_nt: TGCAGCGTTGAAGATCCCTGGACAGGGGGCGAGACCCAGTACTTC
cdr3_aa: CSVEDPWTGGETQYF
v_call: TRBV29-1
clone_size: -
d_call: TRBD1
j_call: TRBJ2-5

cdr3_nt: TGTGCCAGCAGCCAAGAGGCGGTAGGATCGGGCAGCTCCTACAATGAGCAGTTCTTC
cdr3_aa: CASSQEAVGSGSSYNEQFF
v_call: TRBV4-2
clone_size: few
d_call: -
j_call: TRBJ2-1

cdr3_nt: TGCAGCGTCGGGGACTGGTTCACAGATACGCAGTATTTT
cdr3_aa: CSVGDWFTDTQYF
v_call: TRBV29-1
clone_size: -
d_call: -
j_call: TRBJ2-3

cdr3_nt: TGTGCCAGCAGCCAATTTGGGACAGGGGGCAATGGCTACACCTTC
cdr3_aa: CASSQFGTGGNGYTF
v_call: TRBV4-2
clone_size: -
d_call: TRBD1
j_call: TRBJ1-2

cdr3_nt: TGTGCCATCAGCTTCACTAGCGGGGTCAATGAGCAGTTCTTC
cdr3_aa: CAISFTSGVNEQFF
v_call: TRBV10-3
clone_size: few
d_call: TRBD2
j_call: TRBJ2-1

cdr3_nt: TGCGCCAGCAGCTCTGGGGAAAAAGGGACAGGGGGAGAAAAACTGTTTTTT
cdr3_aa: CASSSGEKGTGGEKLFF
v_call: TRBV5-1
clone_size: few
d_call: TRBD1
j_call: TRBJ1-4

cdr3_nt: TGTGCCAGCTCACCACTTGAATTGGCCACAGAGGCATTAGCTTTCTTT
cdr3_aa: CASSPLELATEALAFF
v_call: TRBV18
clone_size: few
d_call: -
j_call: TRBJ1-1

cdr3_nt: TGTGCCATAAGCAACGACAGGGGCCCGGCCACCGGGGAGCTGTTTTTT
cdr3_aa: CAISNDRGPATGELFF
v_call: TRBV10-3
clone_size: -
d_call: TRBD1
j_call: TRBJ2-2

cdr3_nt: TGCGCCAGCACGGGAGCTGCGGACAGACCATTCTACGAGCAGTACTTC
cdr3_aa: CASTGAADRPFYEQYF
v_call: TRBV5-1
clone_size: -
d_call: -
j_call: TRBJ2-7